A single sample gave rise to the 11 T cell receptor beta chains below, sequenced in a study of persistence of HIV-infected CD4 T cells. An overlapping HIV-1 Gag peptide pool stimulated these cells at about 0.94 ug/peptide/mL. CD4+ T cells upregulating both CD40 ligand and CD69 were sorted as responding cells. Their cognate antigens are unknown. Sequencing used immunoSEQ version 4 in survey mode. Method: immunoSEQ multiplex PCR; TCRdb's copy keeps in-frame clones and lacks some. This table has 20,000 to 25,000 clones, around 72% appearing once. The material sequenced was CD4+ T cells sorted from PBMCs after roughly 18-hour stimulation, taken from a patient who received antiretroviral therapy. Source of these receptors: an adult man with HIV who was CMV-seropositive.

A single count supports this clone. This chain uses TRBV6-1 with TRBJ2-3; TRBD2 agrees at 7 bases. Looked up from germline, CDR1 is MNHNS and CDR2 is SASEGT. The CDR3 consists of 15 residues. Unmatched junction bases numbered 14, after V lost 3 bases and J lost 11 bases. DNA of the CDR3: TGTGCCAGCAGTGACCGGGACTACGGACGACGGGGGCAGTATTTT. It is translated as CASSDRDYGRRGQYF.

The V gene is TRBV5-1, the J gene TRBJ2-2, with D possibly being TRBD1 (6 bases). Germline CDR1 reads SGHRS; CDR2 reads YFSETQ. V was shortened by 7 bases and J by 3 bases, with 13 bases between the two germline ends. This CDR3 contains 14 residues. DNA of the CDR3: TGCGCCAGCTCGACAGGCGAGGACACCGGGGAGCTGTTTTTT. It translates to CASSTGEDTGELFF. The variable domain in full, completed from reference TRBV5-1 and TRBJ2-2, reads KAGVTQTPRYLIKTRGQQVTLSCSPISGHRSVSWYQQTPGQGLQFLFEYFSETQRNKGNFPGRFSGRQFSNSRSEMNVSTLELGDSALYLCASSTGEDTGELFFGEGSRLTVL.

V is TRBV7-9 and J is TRBJ1-1; D gene unclear. Germline CDR1 SEHNR, CDR2 FQNEAQ (reference sequence). This CDR3 has 16 residues. Trimming cost V 0 bases and J 0 bases, with 11 bases left between them. The CDR3 coding sequence is TGTGCCAGCAGCTTAGCGCATCTGGTTGTGAACACTGAAGCTTTCTTT. It encodes CASSLAHLVVNTEAFF.

The chain uses TRBV5-1 and TRBJ2-1; a weak D match, TRBD2 (5 bases). The germline V and J ends were trimmed by 4 bases and 9 bases, with 17 bases remaining between them. The CDR3 is 14 residues long. Germline CDR1 is SGHRS and CDR2 is YFSETQ. CDR3 protein: CASSQLGRRGEQFF. CDR3 DNA sequence: TGCGCCAGCAGCCAACTAGGGAGACGTGGTGAGCAGTTCTTC.

This clone showed up just a few times. The chain links TRBV30 to TRBJ2-3; 11 bases are shared with TRBD2. J was trimmed by 1 base and V by 0 bases; bases with no gene match: 0. The CDR3 runs to 15 residues. Germline lookup yields CDR1 GTSNPN and CDR2 SVGIG (reference sequence). The CDR3 loop reads CAWSVLAGGTDTQYF. For the CDR3, the DNA is TGTGCCTGGAGTGTACTAGCGGGGGGCACAGATACGCAGTATTTT.

This sequence joins TRBV29-1 and TRBJ1-2, with D possibly being TRBD1 (5 bases). Germline-derived CDR1 and CDR2 are SQVTM and ANQGSEA. This CDR3 spans 12 amino acids. The V end lost 3 bases, the J end lost 1 base, and 6 bases lay between the germline ends. The CDR3 reads CSVETDNYGYTF. The CDR3 DNA reads TGCAGCGTTGAGACAGATAACTATGGCTACACCTTC.

In its sample, this clone was seen once. This sequence joins TRBV6-5 and TRBJ1-1, with D possibly matching TRBD1 (5 bases). V lost 6 bases and J lost 0, with 14 bases in between. Germline V gene lookup returns CDR1 MNHEY and CDR2 SVGAGI. The CDR3 consists of 15 residues. The CDR3 sequence is CASRLTGTVNTEAFF. The CDR3, as DNA: TGTGCCAGCAGACTCACCGGGACGGTGAACACTGAAGCTTTCTTT.

V usage is TRBV5-1 and J usage is TRBJ2-3; D possibly corresponds to TRBD1 (5 bases). CDR3 length equals 15 residues. Germline V CDR1 and CDR2: SGHRS, YFSETQ. Trimming removed 1 base at V and 2 bases at J, with 11 bases between. The chain's CDR3 is CASSLTAGITDTQYF. The CDR3 DNA reads as TGCGCCAGCAGCTTGACGGCAGGGATCACAGATACGCAGTATTTT.

This clone is categorized as medium-sized. This sequence joins TRBV5-1 and TRBJ1-6, with D perhaps TRBD1 (6 bases). The CDR3 has 15 amino acids. V lost 0 bases and J 10 bases, leaving 14 bases between the germline ends. Germline V lookup: CDR1 SGHRS, CDR2 YFSETQ. CDR3 sequence (DNA): TGCGCCAGCAGCTTGGCAGGGGCTGGGAGATCACCCCTCCACTTT. Translated, it gives CASSLAGAGRSPLHF.

The chain carries TRBV7-2 and TRBJ1-1; D gene ambiguous. The CDR3 extends over 14 amino acids. The V gene lost 1 base and the J gene lost 2 bases, with 8 bases spanning the gap. Germline assignment: CDR1 SGHTA and CDR2 FQGNSA. CDR3 amino acids: CASSLESANTEAFF. CDR3 sequence (DNA): TGTGCCAGCAGCTTAGAGTCAGCCAACACTGAAGCTTTCTTT.

The chain uses TRBV6-5 and TRBJ2-1, with D perhaps matching TRBD2 (6 bases). V gave up 2 bases and J gave up 6 bases, with 14 bases separating them. The germline V gene has CDR1 MNHEY and CDR2 SVGAGI. The CDR3 extends over 15 amino acids. The chain's CDR3 is CASSYDAGRSNEQFF. The CDR3 nucleotides read TGTGCCAGCAGTTACGACGCAGGGAGGTCCAATGAGCAGTTCTTC.